This T cell receptor (beta chain) emerged from a study of CD8+ T cells in alopecia areata. As for the study in general: For the treated group, dosing was oral tofacitinib at 5 to 10 mg twice daily. Study results and limitations: Normal-skin resident alphabeta T cells also appear among scalp sample sequences. Significant decreases in scalp clonality and expanded CD8+ clones followed tofacitinib treatment.

Concerning this clone: Its cognate antigen is unknown.

Treatment given: oral pan-JAK inhibitor, 5-10 mg twice daily. Separation by sorting yielded CD4+ and CD8+ T cells from PBMCs. Extraction and reverse transcription of RNA yielded cDNA as the sequencing template. Clones were read by immunoSEQ multiplex PCR, and TCRdb kept only the in-frame ones, dropping some. The sample lists about 210,000 clones; 35% to 40% were seen once. The sample here was CD4+ T cells sorted from blood, taken around week 30, from a patient treated with tofacitinib. The receptor's source is a human donor with alopecia areata.

The CDR3 loop reads CASSLGGPGNIQYF. The CDR3 region has the DNA TGCGCCAGCAGCTTGGGGGGGCCAGGAAACATTCAGTACTTC. The rearrangement uses TRBV5-1 and TRBJ2-4, with TRBD1 as a possible D gene (6 bases). Trimming took off 0 bases at V and 6 bases at J, with 10 bases between the two ends. From germline, CDR1 is SGHRS and CDR2 YFSETQ. The CDR3 contains 14 residues.